This TCR beta chain was sequenced during a study of blood T cell repertoires in COVID-19. Overall study context: Some COVID-19 samples were acute and others convalescent; all came from the United States, Italy and Spain. T cells, B-cell-depleted T cells, or PBMCs supplied cDNA or gDNA.

V shed 3 bases, J shed 4 bases, and the junction held 8 bases outside the gene matches. Germline CDR1 reads KGHSH; CDR2 reads LQKENI. The length of the CDR3 is 16 residues. This clone was detected only once. Authors' analysis steps: Reference gene primer amplification gave estimated nucleated cell counts. Measured with immunoSEQ multiplex PCR; TCRdb has only the in-frame clones, and not every one. For V, J and clone size, that table is used; D and trimming come from the DNA. The table has about 200,000 clones, less than 90% seen once; the top ten hold 0.78%. The chain joins TRBV18 to TRBJ2-5, with 10 positions matching TRBD1. Sequenced input: peripheral blood. The clonotype comes from a woman between 70 and 85 years old with acute or convalescent COVID-19. The CDR3 region has the DNA TGTGCCAGCTCACCCTCCGCAAGGACAGGGGGAGAGACCCAGTACTTC. Protein: CASSPSARTGGETQYF.